The TCR beta chain under discussion was sequenced for a study of OX40 agonist ivuxolimab in advanced cancers. Across the whole study: Melanoma, hepatocellular carcinoma, head and neck or renal cell cancer occurred in dose-escalation patients.

CDR1 and CDR2 from the germline V gene are SGHDT and YYEEEE. V lost 1 base to trimming and J lost 0 bases, with 11 bases between them. The CDR3 consists of 17 residues. Study conclusions and caveats: CD8+ T cells averaged more expanded clones than CD4+. Expansion of clones was among the lowest in partial responders at 0.1-3.0 mg/kg.

Profiling relied on immunoSEQ multiplex PCR, and the TCRdb table lists in-frame clones only, not all of them. The sample has approximately 64,000 clones, approximately 90% seen once. Details on this clone: Its specificity is not known.

The sequence derives from an adult with an advanced solid tumor such as melanoma, head and neck, liver or kidney cancer. The chain uses TRBV5-6 and TRBJ2-6; D gene unclear. Sequencing used CD4+ or CD8+ T cells sorted from blood, obtained in a trial of the OX40 agonist ivuxolimab. This CDR3 reads CASSLSAGSSGANVLTF. CDR3 coding DNA: TGTGCCAGCAGCTTGTCCGCAGGAAGCTCTGGGGCCAACGTCCTGACTTTC.